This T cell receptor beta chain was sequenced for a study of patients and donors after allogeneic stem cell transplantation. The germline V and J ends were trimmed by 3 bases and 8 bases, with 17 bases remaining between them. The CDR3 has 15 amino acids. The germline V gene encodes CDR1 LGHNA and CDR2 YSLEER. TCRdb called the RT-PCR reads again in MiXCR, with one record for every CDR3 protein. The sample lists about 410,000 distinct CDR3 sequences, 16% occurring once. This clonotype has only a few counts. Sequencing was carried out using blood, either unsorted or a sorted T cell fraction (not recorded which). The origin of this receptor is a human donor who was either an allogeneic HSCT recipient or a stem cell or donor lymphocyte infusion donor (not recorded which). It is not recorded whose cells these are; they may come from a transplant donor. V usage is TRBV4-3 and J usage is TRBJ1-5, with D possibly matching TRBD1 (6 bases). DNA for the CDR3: TGCGCCAGCAGCCATCCAAGGGGGGGCGCGGAGCCCCAGCATTTT. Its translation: CASSHPRGGAEPQHF.